This is a list of T cell receptor beta chains from one sample in a study of cytomegalovirus exposure and HLA in healthy donors. This table comes from immunoSEQ multiplex PCR, and its TCRdb copy is limited to in-frame clones, with some not included. The profile shows about 130,000 clones, 80% to 85% of them singletons. The sequencing input was PBMCs. The receptors originated from a man between 18 and 35 years old in good health and CMV-seronegative. Both conserved end residues are part of each CDR3. The order of the fields is V gene, J gene, D gene, clone size, CDR3 protein, CDR3 DNA. The D gene is left open where the match is weak. Clone size is shown for a subset of rows, as once, few, many or a class of expanded clone.

V: TRBV5-4
J: TRBJ2-1
D: TRBD1
size: NA
CDR3: CASSSIRDRGIDEQFF
DNA: TGTGCCAGCAGCTCGATTCGGGACAGGGGGATCGATGAGCAGTTCTTC

V: TRBV29-1
J: TRBJ2-3
D: TRBD1
size: few
CDR3: CSVTRGRGTDTQYF
DNA: TGCAGCGTTACTAGGGGGCGCGGCACAGATACGCAGTATTTT

V: TRBV7-8
J: TRBJ2-7
D: TRBD1
size: NA
CDR3: CASSIGTGFYEQYF
DNA: TGTGCCAGCAGCATCGGGACAGGGTTCTACGAGCAGTACTTC

V: TRBV14
J: TRBJ1-1
D: NA
size: NA
CDR3: CASSQEVSSEGATEAFF
DNA: TGTGCCAGCAGCCAAGAGGTCAGTTCAGAGGGAGCCACTGAAGCTTTCTTT

V: TRBV10-3
J: TRBJ1-5
D: TRBD1
size: NA
CDR3: CAISMGGTGEQPQHF
DNA: TGTGCCATCAGTATGGGGGGGACAGGGGAACAGCCCCAGCATTTT

V: TRBV6-5
J: TRBJ1-1
D: NA
size: NA
CDR3: CASSYSHARLNTEAFF
DNA: TGTGCCAGCAGTTACTCACACGCACGCTTAAACACTGAAGCTTTCTTT

V: TRBV7-9
J: TRBJ1-2
D: NA
size: NA
CDR3: CASSFVSKRSYGYTF
DNA: TGTGCCAGCAGCTTCGTTTCGAAGAGATCCTATGGCTACACCTTC

V: TRBV7-2
J: TRBJ1-6
D: TRBD1
size: NA
CDR3: CASSLNTGGNSPLHF
DNA: TGTGCCAGCAGCTTGAACACAGGGGGAAATTCACCCCTCCACTTT

V: TRBV6-1
J: TRBJ1-2
D: NA
size: many
CDR3: CASSLTGQGYTF
DNA: TGTGCCAGCAGTCTTACAGGTCAGGGCTACACCTTC

V: TRBV6-6
J: TRBJ1-4
D: NA
size: NA
CDR3: CASWVQGKLFF
DNA: TGTGCCAGCTGGGTCCAGGGAAAACTGTTTTTT

V: TRBV25-1
J: TRBJ1-4
D: TRBD1
size: NA
CDR3: CASSTTGRGATNEKLFF
DNA: TGTGCCAGCAGTACGACAGGGCGAGGAGCAACTAATGAAAAACTGTTTTTT

V: TRBV4-1
J: TRBJ2-3
D: TRBD2
size: NA
CDR3: CASSQGGLAVTDTQYF
DNA: TGCGCCAGCAGCCAGGGGGGACTAGCGGTCACAGATACGCAGTATTTT

V: TRBV4-3
J: TRBJ1-6
D: NA
size: once
CDR3: CASSLSGAGDGSPLHF
DNA: TGCGCCAGCAGCCTCTCGGGGGCGGGGGATGGATCACCCCTCCACTTT

V: TRBV9
J: TRBJ1-3
D: TRBD1
size: few
CDR3: CASSASGGDRGNTIYF
DNA: TGTGCCAGCAGCGCGAGTGGTGGGGACAGAGGAAACACCATATATTTT

V: TRBV5-8
J: TRBJ2-7
D: TRBD1
size: NA
CDR3: CASSRDSSSYEQYF
DNA: TGTGCCAGCAGCCGGGACAGTAGCTCCTACGAGCAGTACTTC

V: TRBV9
J: TRBJ2-5
D: NA
size: NA
CDR3: CASSAHREQETQYF
DNA: TGTGCCAGCAGCGCACACAGGGAGCAAGAGACCCAGTACTTC

V: TRBV9
J: TRBJ2-1
D: NA
size: NA
CDR3: CASSPHPGQPNEQFF
DNA: TGTGCCAGCAGCCCTCACCCCGGACAGCCCAATGAGCAGTTCTTC